This T cell receptor beta chain stems from a study of identical twins. Study-wide points: Invariant populations such as MAIT and iNKT cells could partly muddle zero-insertion analyses. Cord blood's abundant beta clonotypes had fewer insertions, unlike memory repertoires.

A universal primer site came from template switching; cDNA carried unique molecular identifiers. MiXCR, applied by TCRdb to the 5' RACE reads, yields one record per CDR3 protein. The profile shows about 530,000 distinct CDR3 sequences, around 22% of them singletons. Per germline, CDR1 ENHRY and CDR2 SYGVKD. With V trimmed by 4 bases and J by 5 bases, 7 bases remained unmatched. This CDR3 region has 15 residues. This clonotype was detected a few times. Its matching antigen is unknown. This sample was shared with a second study, whose subject was yellow fever vaccine responses in identical twins. According to that study: Twins' vaccine T cell responses reportedly seemed partly convergent and partly personalized.

Specimen: CD4+ T cells sorted from blood. The chain carries TRBV10-3 and TRBJ2-1, with TRBD2 matching over 8 bases. This clonotype was obtained from a woman under 30 in good health. The CDR3 sequence: CAISGVTGGDNEQFF. The CDR3 bases are TGTGCCATCAGTGGCGTGACGGGAGGGGACAATGAGCAGTTCTTC.